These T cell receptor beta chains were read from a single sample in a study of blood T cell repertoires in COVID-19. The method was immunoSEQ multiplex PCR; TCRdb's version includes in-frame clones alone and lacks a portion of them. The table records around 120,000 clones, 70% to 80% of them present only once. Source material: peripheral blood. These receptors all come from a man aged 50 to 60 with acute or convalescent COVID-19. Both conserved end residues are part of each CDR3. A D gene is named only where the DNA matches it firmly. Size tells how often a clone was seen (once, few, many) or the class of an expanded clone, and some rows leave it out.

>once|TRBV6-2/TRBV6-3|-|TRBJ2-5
TGTGCCAGCAGTAGGGTTCGGACAGTACAAGAGACCCAGTACTTC
CASSRVRTVQETQYF
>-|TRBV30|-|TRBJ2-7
TGTGCCTGGAGTCACAGGGCCGAGCAGTACTTC
CAWSHRAEQYF
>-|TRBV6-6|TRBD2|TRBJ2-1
TGTGCCAGCAGCCCTGGACTAGCGGGGGGCAATGAGCAGTTCTTC
CASSPGLAGGNEQFF
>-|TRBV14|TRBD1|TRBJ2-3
TGTGCCAGCAGCTACCGACAGGGCCACACAGATACGCAGTATTTT
CASSYRQGHTDTQYF
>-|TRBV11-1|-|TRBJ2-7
TGTGCCAGCAGCCTGCCGGGACAAGGGGTGGGGGAGCAGTACTTC
CASSLPGQGVGEQYF
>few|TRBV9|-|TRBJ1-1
TGTGCCAGCAGCTCACAGGGATCAATGAACACTGAAGCTTTCTTT
CASSSQGSMNTEAFF
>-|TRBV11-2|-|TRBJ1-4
TGTGCCAGCAGCCCGGGACTGGTGAGATATAATGAAAAACTGTTTTTT
CASSPGLVRYNEKLFF
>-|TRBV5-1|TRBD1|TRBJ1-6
TGCGCCAGCAGCACCGGGACAGGGGACTCACCCCTCCACTTT
CASSTGTGDSPLHF
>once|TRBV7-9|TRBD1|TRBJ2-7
TGTGCCAGCAGCCCGTGGGACAGGGTCCACGAGCAGTACTTC
CASSPWDRVHEQYF
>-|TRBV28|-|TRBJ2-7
TGTGCCAGCACCACGGGAATCGCCTACGAGCAGTACTTC
CASTTGIAYEQYF
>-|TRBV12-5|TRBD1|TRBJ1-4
TGTGCTAGTGGTCCGGGACAGGGGACCGCAATTTTT
CASGPGQGTAIF
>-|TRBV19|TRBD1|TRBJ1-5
TGTGCCAGTAGTATGACAGGGGGAAATCAGCCCCAGCATTTT
CASSMTGGNQPQHF
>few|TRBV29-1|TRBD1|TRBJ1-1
TGCAGCGCTACAGGGGGTAATGAAGCTTTCTTT
CSATGGNEAFF
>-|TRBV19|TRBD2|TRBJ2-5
TGTGCCAGTAGTATGGAGCTAGCGGGAGGGGAGACCCAGTACTTC
CASSMELAGGETQYF
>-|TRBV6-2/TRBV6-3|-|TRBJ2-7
TGTGCCAGCAGTTTTCCAGATTACGAGCAGTACTTC
CASSFPDYEQYF
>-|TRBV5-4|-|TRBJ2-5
TGTGCCAGCAGCGAAACAGGGTTAGGTGAGACCCAGTACTTC
CASSETGLGETQYF
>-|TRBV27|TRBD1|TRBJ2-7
TGTGCCAGCAGTCGACAGACAGGGGTAGGAAACGAGCAGTACTTC
CASSRQTGVGNEQYF